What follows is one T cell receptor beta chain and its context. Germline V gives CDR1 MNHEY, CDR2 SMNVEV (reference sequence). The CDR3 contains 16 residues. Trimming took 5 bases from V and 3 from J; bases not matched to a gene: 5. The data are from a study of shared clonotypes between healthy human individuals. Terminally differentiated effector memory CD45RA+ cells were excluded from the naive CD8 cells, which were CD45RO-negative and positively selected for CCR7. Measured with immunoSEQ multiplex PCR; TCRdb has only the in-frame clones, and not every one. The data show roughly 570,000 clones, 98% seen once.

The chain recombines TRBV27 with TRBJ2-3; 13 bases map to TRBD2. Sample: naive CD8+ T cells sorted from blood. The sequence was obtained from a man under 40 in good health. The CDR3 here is CASSPGTSGITDTQYF. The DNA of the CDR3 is TGTGCCAGCAGTCCGGGGACTAGCGGGATTACAGATACGCAGTATTTT.